Listed below are T cell receptor beta chains from one sample, sequenced in a study of CXCR3-negative and CXCR3-positive naive CD8 T cells. TCRdb processed the 5' RACE reads again and assigns one entry to each CDR3 protein, with no DNA. Its table lists over 100,000 distinct CDR3 sequences. Sequenced material: naive CXCR3- CD8+ T cells from blood. The receptors derive from a human donor in good health. Some clones in this sample may be carry-over from other donors' samples. The CDR3 runs from the conserved cysteine through the conserved F or W. Clone size is given for some rows only: seen once, a few or many times, or a class if the clone is expanded.

j_call clone_size v_call cdr3_aa
TRBJ1-5 - TRBV12-3/TRBV12-4 CASSLKVRRAGDSNQPQHF
TRBJ2-5 - TRBV4-2 CASSQSYTSPQETQYF
TRBJ2-2 - TRBV7-3 CASSRTRTGDTGELFF
TRBJ1-1 - TRBV6-1 CASSAGQGLNTEAFF
TRBJ2-7 - TRBV3-1 CASSQPGQGAHEQYF
TRBJ1-4 - TRBV7-9 CASSLTLDTTNEKLFF
TRBJ2-5 - TRBV4-1 CASSQVAGRGETQYF
TRBJ2-7 - TRBV5-1 CASSLKNGYYEQYF
TRBJ1-4 - TRBV7-9 CASSAPDRESEKLFF
TRBJ2-3 - TRBV6-6 CASSYGARGDTDTQYF
TRBJ2-1 - TRBV11-2 CASSSGRDLTNEQFF
TRBJ2-7 - TRBV19 CASSSRGATYEQYF
TRBJ2-7 - TRBV20-1 CSASPGSYEQYF
TRBJ2-5 - TRBV11-2 CASRPEQHQETQYF
TRBJ2-2 - TRBV7-9 CASSSERAGGRTGELFF
TRBJ1-4 - TRBV7-6 CASSLGYLEKLFF
TRBJ2-7 - TRBV20-1 CSARDRTGINYEQYF
TRBJ2-7 medium-sized TRBV29-1 CSVEMPGSYEQYF
TRBJ2-5 - TRBV4-3 CASSQDRREETQYF
TRBJ2-3 - TRBV10-2 CASTPGTSGGPGHTDTQYF
TRBJ2-1 - TRBV9 CASAAAGHNEQFF
TRBJ1-2 - TRBV12-3/TRBV12-4 CASSLDRGYGYTF
TRBJ2-1 - TRBV11-2 CASSLDQGTVSSYNEQFF
TRBJ2-2 - TRBV4-3 CASSRPKGGQMNTGELFF
TRBJ2-2 - TRBV29-1 CSVGRQNTGELFF
TRBJ2-6 - TRBV12-3/TRBV12-4 CASSLSKRGLPSGANVLTF
TRBJ2-1 - TRBV19 CASSIAGTAYNEQFF
TRBJ2-7 - TRBV4-1 CASSQVLRSYEQYF
TRBJ2-4 - TRBV6-1 CASSQDAGGLAKNIQYF